The sample holds many counts of the clone carrying this T cell receptor beta chain. This entry belongs to a study of early T cells in non-severe SARS-CoV-2 infection. The protocol attached unique molecular identifiers to individual cDNA molecules. TCRdb re-derived calls from the 5' RACE reads in MiXCR, one entry per CDR3 protein. The sample contains approximately 79,000 distinct CDR3 sequences, around 13% of which appear only once. Trimming cost V 4 bases and J 2 bases, with 20 bases left between them. The CDR3 contains 17 residues. Per germline, CDR1 SGHDN and CDR2 FVKESK. The sample comprised whole blood. The V gene is TRBV14, the J gene TRBJ1-2; D not certain. The sequence derives from an adult who was a healthcare worker with PCR-confirmed SARS-CoV-2 infection or an uninfected control (not recorded which). The chain's CDR3 is CASSPPRRIDPNYGYTF. CDR3 DNA sequence: TGTGCCAGCAGCCCGCCTAGGCGGATCGACCCCAACTATGGCTACACCTTC.